The clone carrying this T cell receptor (beta chain) has a handful of counts. Its antigen is unknown. These data belong to a study of human T cells and chemical hapten exposure. General study results and limits: Patch test score rose with PT1 expanded TCRs, significant at 8, 16, 32, not 4.

In the source study's methods: Samples ranged from about 23,224 to 690,600 TCRs, with a median of around 100,000. TCRdb re-analysed the RACE reads in MiXCR, keeping a single row per CDR3 protein. The V and J calls, along with clone size, are taken from TCRdb and not from the paper's own processing. The data contain around 200,000 distinct CDR3 sequences, more than 25% of them singletons. The length of the CDR3 is 12 residues. V was clipped by 8 bases and J by 6 bases, with 13 bases between them. Noted time point: pre-sensitization, week 0. Regarding treatment: therapeutic diphenylcyclopropenone sensitization with weekly scalp DPC.

The sequences come from whole blood, collected in connection with sensitization to the hapten diphenylcyclopropenone (DPC). The genes are TRBV12-3 or TRBV12-4 and TRBJ2-5; D is uncertain. The sequence came from a woman aged 25 to 45 with alopecia areata. Some clones in this sample may be carry-over from other donors' samples. In DNA, the CDR3 is TGTGCCAGCGGAACCGATGGGAAGACCCAGTACTTC. Protein: CASGTDGKTQYF.